This T cell receptor beta chain was captured by sequencing in a study of shared clonotypes between healthy human individuals. This CDR3 region has 22 residues. The V segment lost 6 bases and the J segment 3 bases; nucleotides outside the gene matches: 30. Per germline, CDR1 LGHNT and CDR2 FRNRAP. Libraries were prepared by immunoSEQ multiplex PCR; TCRdb keeps only in-frame clonotypes and omits some of them. Among over a million clones, roughly 96% were seen once, and the ten largest hold approximately 1.1%. The rearrangement joins TRBV12-5 to TRBJ1-1, with TRBD1 identical over 8 bases. What was sequenced was naive CD4+ T cells sorted from blood. The subset: CD45RA+ positively selected. This TCR derives from a man aged 25 to 45 in good health. The CDR3 DNA reads TGTGCTAGTGGCGCGCGATGGACAGGGCCGCCGTTTATGGGCCAGAGGGACACTGAAGCTTTCTTT. Its protein is CASGARWTGPPFMGQRDTEAFF.